Listed below are T cell receptor beta chains from one sample, sequenced in a study of T cell responses to AZD1222 COVID-19 vaccine. Using immunoSEQ multiplex PCR, the repertoire was profiled, and TCRdb retains in-frame clones only, with some absent. The sample contains approximately 110,000 clones, roughly 85% of which appear only once. The material sequenced was peripheral blood, taken 28 days after the second AZD1222 dose. Receptor source: an adult who received the AZD1222 COVID-19 vaccine. The CDR3 runs from the conserved cysteine through the conserved F or W. A D gene is named only where the DNA matches it firmly. Only part of the rows carry a size: once, few, many, or a class if the clone is expanded.

>TRBV4-1|TRBJ2-7|NA|NA
TGCGCCAGCAGCGCAGCCCCAGGGACATACTACTCCTACGAGCAGTACTTC
CASSAAPGTYYSYEQYF
>TRBV5-1|TRBJ2-5|NA|NA
TGCGCCAGCAGCGTTACAGTCCAAGAGACCCAGTACTTC
CASSVTVQETQYF
>TRBV9|TRBJ2-3|TRBD2|NA
TGTGCCAGCAATAGCGGGGAGGATCCCGTAGATACGCAGTATTTT
CASNSGEDPVDTQYF
>TRBV11-1|TRBJ2-7|NA|few
TGTGCCAGCAGTGAGAACCTCCTCCGCGACGAGCAGTACTTC
CASSENLLRDEQYF
>TRBV28|TRBJ1-6|NA|NA
TGTGCCAGCAGCGCAAGGAGTGGGGTTTCACCCCTCCACTTT
CASSARSGVSPLHF
>TRBV28|TRBJ1-6|NA|NA
TGTGCCAGCAGCTCCCGGGGGGGGGTTCATTCACCCCTCCACTTT
CASSSRGGVHSPLHF
>TRBV13|TRBJ2-2|NA|once
TGTGCCAGCAGCTTAGGGCAGCCCACCGGGGAGCTGTTTTTT
CASSLGQPTGELFF
>TRBV7-6|TRBJ1-3|NA|NA
TGTGCCAGCAGCTTAACAGGATATGGCTCTGGAAACACCATATATTTT
CASSLTGYGSGNTIYF
>TRBV6-2/TRBV6-3|TRBJ2-7|NA|NA
TGTGCCAGCAGTTCCCCCGGGGGGACAACCCTACCCAACTACGAGCAGTACTTC
CASSSPGGTTLPNYEQYF
>TRBV7-2|TRBJ1-4|TRBD1|NA
TGTGCCACCCGGGAGACAGGGGTTGAAAAACTGTTTTTT
CATRETGVEKLFF
>TRBV7-6|TRBJ2-3|TRBD1|NA
TGTGCCAGCAGCACCATCAGGGGGCTCACAGATACGCAGTATTTT
CASSTIRGLTDTQYF
>TRBV7-9|TRBJ2-1|NA|once
TGTGCCAGCAGCTTATCTGAGGGAGAGCAGTTCTTC
CASSLSEGEQFF
>TRBV7-9|TRBJ2-1|TRBD1|NA
TGTGCCAGCAGCTTTCCCGGACAGGTTCACAATGAGCAGTTCTTC
CASSFPGQVHNEQFF
>TRBV10-3|TRBJ1-2|NA|NA
TGTGCCATCAGTGAGAATAGAGGCGGGGTGAGGAACTACACCTTC
CAISENRGGVRNYTF